The 18 T cell receptor beta chains below were found in one sample sequenced in a study of T cells in localized non-small cell lung cancer. Sequencing was performed with immunoSEQ multiplex PCR; in TCRdb, only in-frame clones are kept and a portion is missing. Altogether roughly 40,000 clones are present, about 76% being singletons, with the ten largest covering around 7.5%. Sequencing used peripheral blood mononuclear cells, obtained before any cancer treatment. These receptors were collected from a male donor aged 60 or older with stage II lung adenocarcinoma.

This clone appeared a single time. This chain joins TRBV7-9 and TRBJ2-7; the match to TRBD1 covers 7 bases. From germline, CDR1 is SEHNR and CDR2 FQNEAQ (reference sequence). This CDR3 comprises 14 residues. J gave up 6 bases and V 2 bases, and 7 bases lay outside the gene matches. CDR3 protein: CASSLMTGQSEQYF. The CDR3 DNA reads TGTGCCAGCAGCTTAATGACAGGGCAGAGCGAGCAGTACTTC.

V and J are TRBV18 and TRBJ2-7; TRBD2 might be the D (5 bases). The CDR3 length is 15 residues. In germline, CDR1 is KGHSH, CDR2 LQKENI. The V and J ends lost 2 bases and 2 bases respectively, with 13 bases between them. The CDR3 spells CASSPRERNPYEQYF. The CDR3 DNA reads as TGTGCCAGCTCACCAAGGGAGCGGAACCCCTACGAGCAGTACTTC.

The V gene is TRBV4-1, the J gene TRBJ1-1; D uncertain. CDR1 is MGHRA, CDR2 YSYEKL, per germline. CDR3 length equals 15 residues. The ends were cut back, 1 base at V and 6 bases at J, with 15 bases in the middle. The CDR3, as DNA: TGCGCCAGCAGCCAAGTTTGGGCCGTCTGGCCTGAAGCTTTCTTT. As protein: CASSQVWAVWPEAFF.

The J gene is TRBJ2-5, the V gene TRBV7-2; D perhaps matches TRBD2 (7 bases). Trimming stripped 1 base from V and 4 bases from J, with 16 bases between. The CDR3 extends over 16 amino acids. The germline gives CDR1 SGHTA, CDR2 FQGNSA. CDR3 residues: CASSLVTPAGAETQYF. In nucleotides, the CDR3 is TGTGCCAGCAGCTTAGTTACTCCGGCGGGGGCAGAGACCCAGTACTTC. The full variable domain, completed using reference TRBV7-2 and TRBJ2-5, is GAGVSQSPSNKVTEKGKDVELRCDPISGHTALYWYRQSLGQGLEFLIYFQGNSAPDKSGLPSDRFSAERTGGSVSTLTIQRTQQEDSAVYLCASSLVTPAGAETQYFGPGTRLLVL.

The chain has TRBV28 and TRBJ2-3, with no clear D. Germline loops: CDR1 MDHEN, CDR2 SYDVKM. V was trimmed by 8 bases and J by 7 bases, leaving 25 bases between them. This CDR3 contains 16 residues. The CDR3 DNA sequence: TGTGCCAGCTTTCCCGGATTGGGCCGAGCAGTGTATACGCAGTATTTT. This gives the protein CASFPGLGRAVYTQYF. Full variable domain (rest looked up from reference TRBV28 and TRBJ2-3): DVKVTQSSRYLVKRTGEKVFLECVQDMDHENMFWYRQDPGLGLRLIYFSYDVKMKEKGDIPEGYSVSREKKERFSLILESASTNQTSMYLCASFPGLGRAVYTQYFGPGTRLTVL.

In this sample, this clone turned up a few times. This chain connects TRBV9 to TRBJ2-7; 7 bases map to TRBD2. Germline CDR1 reads SGDLS; CDR2 reads YYNGEE. The CDR3 contains 13 residues. Losses at the gene ends were 4 bases for V and 4 bases for J; bases not matched to a gene: 5. The CDR3 nucleotides read TGTGCCAGCAGCCAAGCTAGCGGATACGAGCAGTACTTC. This codes for CASSQASGYEQYF.

The chain joins TRBV28 to TRBJ1-1; D is unclear. CDR1 is MDHEN and CDR2 is SYDVKM in the germline V gene. V shed 7 bases and J shed 1 base, with 7 bases lying between them. The length of the CDR3 is 12 residues. CDR3: CASKQRNTEAFF. CDR3 sequence (DNA): TGTGCCAGCAAACAAAGGAACACTGAAGCTTTCTTT.

The V call is TRBV6-6, the J call TRBJ1-5; 12 bases fit TRBD1. The CDR3 consists of 15 residues. Per the germline V gene, CDR1 is MNHNY and CDR2 is SVGAGI (reference sequence). V lost 6 bases to trimming and J lost 5 bases; unmatched junction nucleotides: 5. The chain's CDR3 is CASSLGQGAYQPQHF. The CDR3 nucleotides read TGTGCCAGCAGCCTGGGACAGGGGGCTTATCAGCCCCAGCATTTT.

The chain's CDR3 is CASSLGGINQPQHF. The DNA of the CDR3 is TGTGCCAGCAGCTTAGGCGGAATAAATCAGCCCCAGCATTTT. The chain carries TRBV7-9 and TRBJ1-5; no firm D call. In germline, CDR1 is SEHNR, CDR2 FQNEAQ (reference sequence). V was clipped by 1 base and J by 4 bases, with 8 bases between them. The CDR3 has 14 residues.

The J gene is TRBJ2-7, the V gene TRBV5-6; D unresolved. Per the germline V gene, CDR1 is SGHDT and CDR2 is YYEEEE. The germline V and J ends were trimmed by 1 base and 2 bases, with 10 bases remaining between them. This CDR3 is 14 amino acids long. CDR3 sequence reads: CASSLFAPAYEQYF. CDR3 nucleotides: TGTGCCAGCAGCTTGTTCGCGCCGGCCTACGAGCAGTACTTC.

The V call is TRBV6-5, the J call TRBJ1-2; weak D call: TRBD1 (6 bases). V lost 2 bases to trimming and J lost 6 bases, with 19 bases between them. The CDR3 consists of 16 residues. Germline lookup yields CDR1 MNHEY and CDR2 SVGAGI. CDR3 nucleotide sequence: TGTGCCAGCAGTTACAGGGCCCACAGGGCCTGGGATGGCTACACCTTC. This gives the protein CASSYRAHRAWDGYTF.

V usage is TRBV6-6 and J usage is TRBJ1-1; D gene uncertain. The CDR3 covers 15 residues. The V and J ends lost 6 bases and 1 base respectively, with 15 bases between them. Germline V gives CDR1 MNHNY, CDR2 SVGAGI (reference sequence). The CDR3 loop is CASRTEGRPNTEAFF. DNA of the CDR3: TGTGCCAGCAGGACCGAAGGGAGACCGAACACTGAAGCTTTCTTT.

The chain carries TRBV9 and TRBJ1-2; TRBD1 matches at 7 bases. Germline lookup yields CDR1 SGDLS and CDR2 YYNGEE. J lost 4 bases, V lost 0 bases, and 24 bases had no gene match. This CDR3 is built from 21 residues. CDR3 region: CASSVGLGDRQTTTLFYGYTF. Here the CDR3 DNA reads TGTGCCAGCAGCGTAGGATTGGGGGACAGACAAACTACGACTCTCTTCTATGGCTACACCTTC.

This clone is deemed large. The chain couples TRBV2 to TRBJ2-7; no reliable D call. The CDR3 spans 13 residues. CDR1 SNHLY and CDR2 FYNNEI come from the germline V gene. Between the trimmed V and J ends, which lost 4 bases and 3 bases, there was a span of 10 bases. The CDR3 DNA reads as TGTGCCAGCAGTGTAGGACCTGTCTACGAGCAGTACTTC. As protein: CASSVGPVYEQYF.

The V and J genes are TRBV30 and TRBJ1-6; a possible D gene is TRBD1 (5 bases). The CDR3 length is 13 residues. CDR1 is GTSNPN, CDR2 SVGIG, per germline (reference sequence). Trimming removed 1 base from V and 10 bases from J, with 11 bases in between. Here the CDR3 reads CAWSGGLGSPLHF. In DNA, the CDR3 is TGTGCCTGGAGTGGGGGGTTAGGATCACCCCTCCACTTT.

The CDR3: CASSREYEQYF. In DNA form, the CDR3 reads TGTGCCAGCAGCCGTGAGTACGAGCAGTACTTC. This chain connects TRBV7-9 to TRBJ2-7; D unresolved. The germline V and J ends were trimmed by 5 bases and 4 bases, with 6 bases remaining between them. This CDR3 contains 11 residues. CDR1 and CDR2 from the germline V gene are SEHNR and FQNEAQ (reference sequence).

V usage is TRBV28 and J usage is TRBJ1-4; 10 bases are shared with TRBD1. With V trimmed by 6 bases and J by 0 bases, 10 bases remained unmatched. Germline assignment: CDR1 MDHEN and CDR2 SYDVKM. There are 18 residues in the CDR3. The CDR3 region is CASSPLTGTGATNEKLFF. DNA of the CDR3: TGTGCCAGCAGCCCCCTAACCGGGACAGGGGCAACTAATGAAAAACTGTTTTTT.

The gene calls are TRBV7-2 and TRBJ2-3, with no clear D. The germline V gene encodes CDR1 SGHTA and CDR2 FQGNSA. V lost 1 base to trimming and J lost 8 bases, with 10 bases between them. The CDR3 consists of 13 residues. The CDR3 protein is CASSLGPSSTQYF. CDR3 bases: TGTGCCAGCAGCTTAGGGCCCTCCAGTACGCAGTATTTT.